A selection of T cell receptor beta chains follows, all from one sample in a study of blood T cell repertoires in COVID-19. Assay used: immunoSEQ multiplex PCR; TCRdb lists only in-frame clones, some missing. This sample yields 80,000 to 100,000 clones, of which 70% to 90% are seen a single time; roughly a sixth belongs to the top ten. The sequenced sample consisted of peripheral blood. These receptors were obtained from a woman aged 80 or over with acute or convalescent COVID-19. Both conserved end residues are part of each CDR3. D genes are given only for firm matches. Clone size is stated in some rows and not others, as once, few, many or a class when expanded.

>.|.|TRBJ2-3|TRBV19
CASSLRAGDTDTQYF
TGTGCCAGTAGCCTCCGGGCAGGGGACACAGATACGCAGTATTTT
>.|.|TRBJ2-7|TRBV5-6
CASSLIDRSSYEQYF
TGTGCCAGCAGCTTGATCGACAGGAGCTCCTACGAGCAGTACTTC
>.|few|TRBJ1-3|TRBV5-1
CASSQAGQGNTIYF
TGCGCCAGCAGCCAGGCGGGTCAGGGAAACACCATATATTTT
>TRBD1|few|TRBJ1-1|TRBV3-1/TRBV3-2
CASSLRQGLNTEAFF
TGTGCCAGCAGCCTTAGACAGGGATTGAACACTGAAGCTTTCTTT
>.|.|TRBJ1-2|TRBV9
CASSVAAGSYYGYTF
TGTGCCAGCAGCGTAGCAGCGGGCTCCTACTATGGCTACACCTTC
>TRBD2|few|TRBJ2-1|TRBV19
CASSMTSGVDEQFF
TGTGCCAGTAGTATGACTAGCGGGGTGGATGAGCAGTTCTTC
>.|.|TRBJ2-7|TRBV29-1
CSVVPDSREQYF
TGCAGCGTTGTTCCGGACAGTAGGGAGCAGTACTTC
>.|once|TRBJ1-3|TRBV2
CASSLRVEAGNTIYF
TGTGCCAGCAGTCTCAGGGTTGAGGCTGGAAACACCATATATTTT
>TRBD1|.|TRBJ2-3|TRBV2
CASSRDRRTDTQYF
TGTGCCAGCAGTCGGGACAGGCGCACAGATACGCAGTATTTT
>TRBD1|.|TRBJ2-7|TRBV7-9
CASSTGTAKTYEQYF
TGTGCCAGCAGCACGGGGACAGCCAAGACCTACGAGCAGTACTTC